This T cell receptor (beta chain) was identified during a study of T cells in localized non-small cell lung cancer. Study-wide results and limits: For the top 100 tumor clones, a median approximately 50 also appeared in adjacent lung. The study found T cell clonality highest in uninvolved adjacent lung, above tumor.

Using immunoSEQ multiplex PCR, the repertoire was profiled, and TCRdb retains in-frame clones only, with some absent. The sample consists of roughly 70,000 clones, 86% of them appearing once. This CDR3 spans 14 amino acids. Losses at the gene ends were 1 base for V and 4 bases for J; bases not matched to a gene: 3. In germline, CDR1 is LNHDA, CDR2 SQIVND (reference sequence). Of note for this clone: The target antigen is unknown.

The sample here was peripheral blood, taken before any cancer treatment. The genes are TRBV19 and TRBJ1-1; 7 bases line up with TRBD1. This TCR was recovered from a male donor aged 60 or over with stage III squamous cell lung carcinoma. The CDR3 DNA reads as TGTGCCAGTAGTATAGGAGGGACAGCCACTGAAGCTTTCTTT. Its protein product is CASSIGGTATEAFF. The full variable domain, in which reference TRBV19 and TRBJ1-1 provide the parts outside the CDR3, is DGGITQSPKYLFRKEGQNVTLSCEQNLNHDAMYWYRQDPGQGLRLIYYSQIVNDFQKGDIAEGYSVSREKKESFPLTVTSAQKNPTAFYLCASSIGGTATEAFFGQGTRLTVV.